This entry lists 32 T cell receptor beta chains sequenced from one sample in a study of blood T cell repertoires in COVID-19. Method: immunoSEQ multiplex PCR; TCRdb's copy keeps in-frame clones and lacks some. The data show about 75,000 clones, more than 65% seen once. Sequences were obtained from peripheral blood. The source is a woman aged 80 or over with active or convalescent COVID-19.

The J gene is TRBJ2-2, the V gene TRBV4-3; D perhaps matches TRBD1 (6 bases). Germline V CDR1 and CDR2: LGHNA, YSLEER. V lost 1 base and J 4 bases, leaving 16 bases between the germline ends. This CDR3 comprises 17 residues. CDR3 coding DNA: TGCGCCAGCAGCCAAGTGTGGGTCCAGGGGCGCACCGGGGAGCTGTTTTTT. Translated: CASSQVWVQGRTGELFF.

This clone was observed once. The chain carries TRBV3-1 (or the pseudogene TRBV3-2) and TRBJ1-1, with 8 bases lining up with TRBD1. The CDR3 contains 17 residues. From germline, CDR1 is LGHDT and CDR2 YNNKEL (reference sequence). Trimming took 2 bases from V and 0 from J; bases not matched to a gene: 8. The DNA for the CDR3 is TGTGCCAGCAGCCAACCACGACAGGGGATAATGAACACTGAAGCTTTCTTT. Translated: CASSQPRQGIMNTEAFF.

The CDR3 nucleotides read TGTGCCAGCAGTAGAACAGGGAATTCACCCCTCCACTTT. Translated: CASSRTGNSPLHF. This sequence joins TRBV12-3 or TRBV12-4 and TRBJ1-6; the D gene is possibly TRBD1 (6 bases). V lost 5 bases and J lost 7, with 9 bases in between. The CDR3 is 13 amino acids.

J is TRBJ1-5 and V is TRBV9; 8 bases map to TRBD1. The germline V gene has CDR1 SGDLS and CDR2 YYNGEE. The ends lost 3 bases at V and 6 bases at J; junction bases unmatched: 5. The CDR3 loop spans 14 amino acids. CDR3 residues: CASSGQGKGQPQHF. The CDR3 region has the DNA TGTGCCAGCAGCGGACAGGGGAAGGGTCAGCCCCAGCATTTT.

V is TRBV28 and J is TRBJ2-7; 9 bases line up with TRBD1. There are 16 residues in the CDR3. Looked up from germline, CDR1 is MDHEN and CDR2 is SYDVKM. V lost 0 bases, J lost 6 bases, and 9 bases stayed unmatched. CDR3 sequence: CASSLWGGTGSSEQYF. The CDR3 DNA reads as TGTGCCAGCAGTTTATGGGGCGGGACAGGGAGTAGCGAGCAGTACTTC.

The genes are TRBV13 and TRBJ2-7, with D perhaps TRBD2 (5 bases). V was trimmed by 5 bases and J by 3 bases, leaving 14 bases between them. The germline V gene has CDR1 PRHDT and CDR2 FYEKMQ (reference sequence). The CDR3 is 14 residues long. The CDR3 region has the DNA TGTGCCAGCAGCCCTACTAGTTCTAGCTACGAGCAGTACTTC. Translating it yields CASSPTSSSYEQYF.

The chain employs TRBV11-3 and TRBJ2-1; maybe TRBD2 (6 bases). CDR3 length equals 16 residues. V lost 0 bases to trimming and J lost 5 bases, with 14 bases between them. The germline CDR1 and CDR2 sequences are SGHNT and YENEEA. The CDR3 nucleotides are TGTGCCAGCAGCTTAGATGGCCAGCGGGCGAACAATGAGCAGTTCTTC. Its translation is CASSLDGQRANNEQFF. The entire variable domain, with the rest obtained from reference TRBV11-3 and TRBJ2-1, is as follows: EAGVVQSPRYKIIEKKQPVAFWCNPISGHNTLYWYLQNLGQGPELLIRYENEEAVDDSQLPKDRFSAERLKGVDSTLKIQPAELGDSAVYLCASSLDGQRANNEQFFGPGTRLTVL.

The V and J genes are TRBV29-1 and TRBJ1-4; possibly TRBD1 for D (5 bases). The CDR3 is 14 amino acids. Germline loops: CDR1 SQVTM, CDR2 ANQGSEA. V was pared by 4 bases and J by 4 bases, with 13 bases between. CDR3 sequence: CSVGFFGGNEKLFF. The DNA of the CDR3 is TGCAGCGTTGGTTTCTTCGGGGGTAATGAAAAACTGTTTTTT.

The CDR3 coding sequence is TGCAGTGCTAGCGGCTACGAGCAGTACTTC. Protein sequence: CSASGYEQYF. The V call is TRBV20-1, the J call TRBJ2-7; D uncertain. CDR1 and CDR2 (germline): DFQATT, SNEGSKA (reference sequence). V lost 3 bases and J 3 bases, leaving 3 bases between the germline ends. CDR3 length equals 10 residues.

This sequence joins TRBV3-1 (or the pseudogene TRBV3-2) and TRBJ1-4; TRBD1 matches 8 bases. The CDR3 consists of 14 residues. Trimming cost V 5 bases and J 5 bases; bases outside gene matches: 4. Germline assignment: CDR1 LGHDT and CDR2 YNNKEL (reference sequence). Written as DNA, the CDR3 is TGTGCCAGCAGCAAAACAGGGGGGAATGAAAAACTGTTTTTT. The encoded protein is CASSKTGGNEKLFF.

The chain links TRBV5-1 to TRBJ2-3; 8 bases are a match to TRBD1. Germline CDR1 SGHRS, CDR2 YFSETQ. J gave up 6 bases and V 4 bases, and 7 bases lay outside the gene matches. The CDR3 has 14 residues. The CDR3 nucleotides are TGCGCCAGCAGCCCGGGACAGGCGCTGGATACGCAGTATTTT. It encodes CASSPGQALDTQYF.

The chain recombines TRBV5-5 with TRBJ1-2; 9 bases line up with TRBD1. The V and J ends lost 5 bases and 5 bases, in that order; junction bases with no gene match: 10. This CDR3 is 15 amino acids long. Per germline, CDR1 SGHKS and CDR2 YYEKEE (reference sequence). The CDR3 region has the DNA TGTGCCAGCAGGTTAAGGACAGGGGATTCGTATGGCTACACCTTC. This translates into CASRLRTGDSYGYTF.

V is TRBV4-2 and J is TRBJ1-5; 7 positions match TRBD1. The germline V gene encodes CDR1 LGHNA and CDR2 YNFKEQ. The V and J ends lost 2 bases and 3 bases, in that order; junction bases with no gene match: 16. The CDR3 covers 19 residues. The CDR3 sequence: CASSQTLELGTASNQPQHF. The CDR3 DNA is TGTGCCAGCAGCCAAACACTAGAACTGGGGACAGCCTCCAATCAGCCCCAGCATTTT.

Regarding this clone: One end of the junction does not line up with germline, which may come from a read error. The chain has TRBV7-9 and TRBJ1-6; TRBD1 is a possible D gene (5 bases). The CDR3 loop spans 14 amino acids. The germline V gene encodes CDR1 SEHNR and CDR2 FQNEAQ (reference sequence). The CDR3 spells CASGPVPGNLPLHF. CDR3 in DNA: TGTGCCAGCGGTCCCGTCCCAGGGAATTTACCCCTCCACTTT.

This clone occurred once. The rearrangement joins TRBV12-5 to TRBJ1-2, with D possibly TRBD1 on 5 matching bases. The CDR3 extends over 19 amino acids. V lost 1 base to trimming and J lost 3 bases, with 24 bases between them. Germline-derived CDR1 and CDR2 are LGHNT and FRNRAP. CDR3 sequence reads: CASGLGPGPGILRDYGYTF. CDR3 DNA: TGTGCTAGTGGTTTGGGACCCGGCCCAGGGATTCTTCGGGACTATGGCTACACCTTC.

This sequence joins TRBV2 and TRBJ1-5; D is possibly TRBD1 (5 bases). CDR1 is SNHLY, CDR2 FYNNEI, per germline. Trimming removed 2 bases from V and 0 bases from J, with 8 bases in between. The CDR3 is 15 residues long. CDR3 region: CASSEWGNSNQPQHF. CDR3 nucleotides: TGTGCCAGCAGTGAATGGGGCAATAGCAATCAGCCCCAGCATTTT.

The chain couples TRBV6-1 to TRBJ1-4, with a possible D match to TRBD1 (5 bases). V was clipped by 6 bases and J by 6 bases, with 20 bases between them. This CDR3 has 16 residues. The germline V gene encodes CDR1 MNHNS and CDR2 SASEGT. CDR3 bases: TGTGCCAGCAGCGAACTTGGTGGGGCATCCGATGAAAAACTGTTTTTT. Translated, it gives CASSELGGASDEKLFF.

This sequence joins TRBV2 and TRBJ1-1, with 7 bases fitting TRBD1. After removal of 6 bases from V and 6 bases from J, the junction contained 7 bases not matched to a gene. CDR1 is SNHLY and CDR2 is FYNNEI in the germline V gene. This CDR3 spans 13 amino acids. The CDR3 DNA is TGTGCCAGCAGACAGGGGTGGGGCGCTGAAGCTTTCTTT. It is translated as CASRQGWGAEAFF.

The chain employs TRBV27 and TRBJ2-1; 15 bases agree with TRBD2. Germline assignment: CDR1 MNHEY and CDR2 SMNVEV (reference sequence). The CDR3 length is 20 residues. J gave up 7 bases and V 4 bases, and 17 bases lay outside the gene matches. CDR3 sequence (DNA): TGTGCCAGCAGTTATGGGACCGGGACTAGCGGGAGGTGGGGCAAGAATGAGCAGTTCTTC. Protein sequence: CASSYGTGTSGRWGKNEQFF.

The rearrangement uses TRBV27 and TRBJ1-5, with 8 bases matching TRBD1. J lost 1 base, V lost 5 bases, and 7 bases had no gene match. The CDR3 loop spans 16 amino acids. Germline V CDR1 and CDR2: MNHEY, SMNVEV (reference sequence). The CDR3: CASSNSRTGSNQPQHF. For the CDR3, the DNA is TGTGCCAGCAGTAACTCCAGGACAGGGAGCAATCAGCCCCAGCATTTT.

A few counts support this clone. V is TRBV24-1 and J is TRBJ2-7; maybe TRBD1 (6 bases). The CDR3 length is 12 residues. Germline V CDR1 and CDR2: KGHDR, SFDVKD. Trimming shortened V by 8 bases and J by 5 bases, and 12 bases separated the two germline ends. CDR3 DNA: TGTGCCACCACACACAGGGATCACGAGCAGTACTTC. Translation: CATTHRDHEQYF.

The sample holds a few counts of this clone. The J gene is TRBJ2-7, the V gene TRBV7-2; TRBD2 agrees at 10 bases. The germline gives CDR1 SGHTA, CDR2 FQGNSA. V lost 4 bases, J lost 5 bases, and 5 bases stayed unmatched. This CDR3 comprises 14 residues. CDR3 residues: CASSWTSGSDEQYF. The CDR3 bases are TGTGCCAGCAGCTGGACTAGCGGTTCCGACGAGCAGTACTTC.

This clone has only one observation. The V gene is TRBV7-9, the J gene TRBJ1-4, with D unclear. The CDR3 runs to 14 residues. The V gene lost 6 bases and the J gene lost 7 bases, with 15 bases spanning the gap. The germline gives CDR1 SEHNR, CDR2 FQNEAQ (reference sequence). The CDR3 DNA is TGTGCCAGCAGACCGACCGGTGGAGTTGAAAAACTGTTTTTT. The encoded protein is CASRPTGGVEKLFF.

This chain links TRBV7-2 with TRBJ2-2; 9 bases match TRBD1. V shed 5 bases, J shed 6 bases, and the junction held 7 bases outside the gene matches. This CDR3 comprises 15 residues. The germline V gene encodes CDR1 SGHTA and CDR2 FQGNSA. The CDR3 DNA reads TGTGCCAGCAGCCCGACAGGGGGAATCGCCGGGGAGCTGTTTTTT. This encodes CASSPTGGIAGELFF.

The CDR3: CASNAHRGPEAFF. The CDR3 region has the DNA TGTGCCAGCAATGCCCACAGGGGTCCTGAAGCTTTCTTT. V usage is TRBV27 and J usage is TRBJ1-1, with 7 bases identical to TRBD1. Trimming cost V 7 bases and J 6 bases; bases outside gene matches: 8. Germline assignment: CDR1 MNHEY and CDR2 SMNVEV (reference sequence). CDR3 size: 13 residues.

The CDR3 loop reads CASLTGGQYTDTQYF. CDR3 DNA: TGTGCCAGCTTAACGGGGGGCCAGTACACAGATACGCAGTATTTT. This chain joins TRBV28 and TRBJ2-3; tentatively, D is TRBD2 (7 bases). V lost 8 bases and J lost 2, with 17 bases in between. Per the germline V gene, CDR1 is MDHEN and CDR2 is SYDVKM. The CDR3 extends over 15 amino acids.

The chain carries TRBV28 and TRBJ2-5, with 7 nucleotides matching TRBD2. There are 14 residues in the CDR3. Germline loops: CDR1 MDHEN, CDR2 SYDVKM. After removal of 3 bases from V and 1 base from J, the junction contained 2 bases not matched to a gene. CDR3 nucleotide sequence: TGTGCCAGCAGTTTGGGAGGGTTCCAAGAGACCCAGTACTTC. This codes for CASSLGGFQETQYF.

V and J are TRBV27 and TRBJ2-7, with D maybe TRBD1 (6 bases). Germline V gene data show CDR1 as MNHEY and CDR2 as SMNVEV (reference sequence). The CDR3 totals 16 residues. The V end was cut by 5 bases, the J end by 2 bases, with 19 bases between. CDR3 nucleotide sequence: TGTGCCAGCAGTGAATTAACAGGGATCGACGCCTACGAGCAGTACTTC. It encodes CASSELTGIDAYEQYF.

The chain has TRBV12-5 and TRBJ2-3; tentative D call: TRBD2 (6 bases). The CDR3 has 13 amino acids. V was shortened by 6 bases and J by 6 bases, with 13 bases between the two germline ends. The germline gives CDR1 LGHNT, CDR2 FRNRAP. This CDR3 reads CASGPRLVDTQYF. CDR3 coding DNA: TGTGCTAGTGGACCCCGACTAGTCGATACGCAGTATTTT.

The J gene is TRBJ1-2, the V gene TRBV30, with 9 bases identical to TRBD1. Per germline, CDR1 GTSNPN and CDR2 SVGIG (reference sequence). The junction had 5 bases not matched to a gene; V was cut back by 2 bases and J by 4 bases. The CDR3 is 14 residues long. The CDR3 loop is CAWSMTGGIYGYTF. For the CDR3, the DNA is TGTGCCTGGAGTATGACAGGGGGTATCTATGGCTACACCTTC.

This clone was counted a few times. V usage is TRBV9 and J usage is TRBJ1-6; D possibly corresponds to TRBD1 (5 bases). The V gene lost 3 bases and the J gene lost 3 bases, with 19 bases spanning the gap. Germline CDR1 and CDR2: SGDLS and YYNGEE. This CDR3 contains 18 residues. The CDR3 sequence: CASSGSNYRSNYNSPLHF. The CDR3 nucleotides read TGTGCCAGCAGCGGATCCAATTACAGGTCGAACTATAATTCACCCCTCCACTTT.

This chain connects TRBV19 to TRBJ2-7; D uncertain. This CDR3 has 13 amino acids. V was clipped by 3 bases and J by 1 base, with 7 bases between them. From germline, CDR1 is LNHDA and CDR2 SQIVND (reference sequence). CDR3 amino acids: CASSISGSYEQYF. CDR3 DNA: TGTGCCAGTAGTATCTCAGGTTCCTACGAGCAGTACTTC.